The clone carrying this T cell receptor (beta chain) has just one count. Its matching antigen is unknown. TCRdb keeps only in-frame clones here, not all; method: immunoSEQ multiplex PCR. The table lists 30,000 or so clones, approximately 90% of them singletons. Germline CDR1 is SGDLS and CDR2 is YYNGEE. The CDR3 consists of 14 residues. V dropped 4 bases and J dropped 9; count of bases not matched to a gene: 7. The data stem from a study of OX40 agonist ivuxolimab in advanced cancers. Whole-study findings and limits: The study found among the lowest clonal expansion in partial responders at 0.1-3.0 mg/kg. In the 0.1 to 3.0 mg/kg range, CD4+ and CD8+ blood T cells had expanded clonally by week 6.

This specimen consisted of CD4+ or CD8+ T cells sorted from blood, obtained in a trial of the OX40 agonist ivuxolimab. The rearrangement uses TRBV9 and TRBJ1-6; 7 bases map to TRBD1. This receptor was taken from an adult with an advanced solid tumor such as melanoma, head and neck, liver or kidney cancer. The DNA for the CDR3 is TGTGCCAGCAGCCCCCGACAGGGAAGTTCACCCCTCCACTTT. Encoded protein: CASSPRQGSSPLHF.